This TCR beta chain was recorded in a study of regulatory T cells in long-lasting Graves disease. The time point was: newly diagnosed GD, antithyroid drugs for less than 3 months. Preparation of the TCR library used RNA extracted from PBMCs. An approximately 9-milliliter sample of peripheral blood was drawn into EDTA tubes. HTBI primers from iRepertoire and Arm-PCR of CDR3 regions yielded the TCR beta libraries. TCRdb itself ran the multiplex PCR reads through MiXCR, one entry per CDR3 protein. The sample yields 350,000 to 550,000 distinct CDR3 sequences, around 15% seen once. In this sample, this clonotype turned up many times. The same sample was also used in a study of T cells in Graves' hyperthyroidism and ophthalmopathy. From that second work: Ophthalmopathy prediction by the model preceded onset by a median about 6.8 months.

This TCR was recovered from a woman between 18 and 29 years old with Graves disease. The sample here was peripheral blood mononuclear cells (PBMCs), taken at new diagnosis, from a patient treated with antithyroid drugs.

Here the CDR3 DNA reads TGTGCCAGCAGTTTTGCCACTAACTATGGCTACACCTTC. Translated, it gives CASSFATNYGYTF. This rearrangement joins TRBV27 to TRBJ1-2; D unclear. Germline loops: CDR1 MNHEY, CDR2 SMNVEV (reference sequence). The length of the CDR3 is 13 residues. Trimming shortened V by 3 bases and J by 0 bases, and 5 bases separated the two germline ends.